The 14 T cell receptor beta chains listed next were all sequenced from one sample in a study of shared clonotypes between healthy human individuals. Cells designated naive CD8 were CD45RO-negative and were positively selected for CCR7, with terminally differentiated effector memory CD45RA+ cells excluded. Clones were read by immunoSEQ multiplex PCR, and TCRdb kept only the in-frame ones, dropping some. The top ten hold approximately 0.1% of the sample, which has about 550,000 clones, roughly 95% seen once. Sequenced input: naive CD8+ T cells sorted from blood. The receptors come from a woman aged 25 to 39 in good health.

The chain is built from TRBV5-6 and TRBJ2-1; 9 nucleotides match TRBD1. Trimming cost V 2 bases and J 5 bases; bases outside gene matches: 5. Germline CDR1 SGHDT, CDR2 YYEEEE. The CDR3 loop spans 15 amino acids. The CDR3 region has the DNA TGTGCCAGCAGCTTTGGGACAGGGTCTGACAATGAGCAGTTCTTC. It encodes CASSFGTGSDNEQFF.

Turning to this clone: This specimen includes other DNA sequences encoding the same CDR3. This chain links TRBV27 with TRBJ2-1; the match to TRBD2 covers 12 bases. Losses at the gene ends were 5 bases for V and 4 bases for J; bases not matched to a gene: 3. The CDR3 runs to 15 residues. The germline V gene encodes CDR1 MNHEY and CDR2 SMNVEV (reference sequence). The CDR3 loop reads CASSLGTSGYNEQFF. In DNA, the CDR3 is TGTGCCAGCAGTCTAGGGACTAGCGGGTACAATGAGCAGTTCTTC.

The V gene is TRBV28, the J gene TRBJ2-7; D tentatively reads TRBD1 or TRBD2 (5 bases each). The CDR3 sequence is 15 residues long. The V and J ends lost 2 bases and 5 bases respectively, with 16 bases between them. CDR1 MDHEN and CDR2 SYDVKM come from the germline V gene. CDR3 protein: CASSLLVPGRDEQYF. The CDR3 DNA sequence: TGTGCCAGCAGTTTACTTGTTCCGGGACGAGACGAGCAGTACTTC.

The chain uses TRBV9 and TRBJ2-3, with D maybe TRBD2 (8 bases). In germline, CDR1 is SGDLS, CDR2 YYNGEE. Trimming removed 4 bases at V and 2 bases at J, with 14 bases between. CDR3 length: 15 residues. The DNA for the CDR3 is TGTGCCAGCAGCCTTCGGGAGGGGGCCACAGATACGCAGTATTTT. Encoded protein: CASSLREGATDTQYF.

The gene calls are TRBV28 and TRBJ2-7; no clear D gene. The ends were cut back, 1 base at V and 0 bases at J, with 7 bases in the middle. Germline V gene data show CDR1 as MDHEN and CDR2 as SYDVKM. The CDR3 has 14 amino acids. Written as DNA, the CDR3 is TGTGCCAGCAGTTTATACGGAATCTCCTACGAGCAGTACTTC. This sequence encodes CASSLYGISYEQYF.

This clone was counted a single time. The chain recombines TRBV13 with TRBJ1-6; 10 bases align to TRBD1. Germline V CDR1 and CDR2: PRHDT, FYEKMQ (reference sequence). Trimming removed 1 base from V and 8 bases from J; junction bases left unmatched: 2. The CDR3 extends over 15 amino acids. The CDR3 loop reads CASSLEGTGDSPLHF. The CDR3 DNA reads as TGTGCCAGCAGCTTAGAGGGGACAGGGGATTCACCCCTCCACTTT.

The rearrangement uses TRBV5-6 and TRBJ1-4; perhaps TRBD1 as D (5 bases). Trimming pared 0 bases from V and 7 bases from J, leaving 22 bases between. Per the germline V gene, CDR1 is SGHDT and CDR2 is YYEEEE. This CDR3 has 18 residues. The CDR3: CASSLAITAGKRAEKLFF. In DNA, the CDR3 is TGTGCCAGCAGCTTGGCCATAACTGCAGGGAAACGGGCTGAAAAACTGTTTTTT.

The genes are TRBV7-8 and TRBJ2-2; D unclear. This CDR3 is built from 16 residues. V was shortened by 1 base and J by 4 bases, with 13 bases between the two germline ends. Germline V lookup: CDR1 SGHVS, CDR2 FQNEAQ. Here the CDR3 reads CASSLVVRLGTGELFF. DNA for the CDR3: TGTGCCAGCAGCTTAGTCGTCCGACTGGGCACCGGGGAGCTGTTTTTT. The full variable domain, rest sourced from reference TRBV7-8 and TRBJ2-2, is GAGVSQSPRYKVAKRGQDVALRCDPISGHVSLFWYQQALGQGPEFLTYFQNEAQLDKSGLPSDRFFAERPEGSVSTLKIQRTQQEDSAVYLCASSLVVRLGTGELFFGEGSRLTVL.

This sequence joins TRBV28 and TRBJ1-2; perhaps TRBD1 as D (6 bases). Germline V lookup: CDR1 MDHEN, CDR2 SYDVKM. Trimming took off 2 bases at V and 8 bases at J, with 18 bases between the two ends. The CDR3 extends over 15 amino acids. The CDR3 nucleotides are TGTGCCAGCAGTTTAGGCCCCGGGGGGGCGGAGGGCTACACCTTC. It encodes CASSLGPGGAEGYTF.

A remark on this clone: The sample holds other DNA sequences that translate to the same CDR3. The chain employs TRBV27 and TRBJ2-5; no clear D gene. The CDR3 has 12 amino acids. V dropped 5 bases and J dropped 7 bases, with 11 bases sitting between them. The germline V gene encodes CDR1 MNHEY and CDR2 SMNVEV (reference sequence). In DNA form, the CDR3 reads TGTGCCAGCAGTGGTCCCCGAGGGACCCAGTACTTC. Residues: CASSGPRGTQYF.

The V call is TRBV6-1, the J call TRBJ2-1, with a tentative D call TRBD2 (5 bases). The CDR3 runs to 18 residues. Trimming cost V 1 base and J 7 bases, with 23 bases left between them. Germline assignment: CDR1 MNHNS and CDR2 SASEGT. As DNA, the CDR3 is TGTGCCAGCAGTGAAGACTGGACTCCGGCGTTGATGTATAATGAGCAGTTCTTC. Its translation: CASSEDWTPALMYNEQFF.

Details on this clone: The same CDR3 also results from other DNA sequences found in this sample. The CDR3 is CASSPGGTSYEQYF. The CDR3 nucleotides are TGTGCCAGCAGCCCTGGCGGTACCTCCTACGAGCAGTACTTC. The chain uses TRBV13 and TRBJ2-7; D unclear. Germline V gene sequence: CDR1 PRHDT, CDR2 FYEKMQ (reference sequence). Between the trimmed V and J ends, which lost 5 bases and 0 bases, there was a span of 11 bases. CDR3 length equals 14 residues.

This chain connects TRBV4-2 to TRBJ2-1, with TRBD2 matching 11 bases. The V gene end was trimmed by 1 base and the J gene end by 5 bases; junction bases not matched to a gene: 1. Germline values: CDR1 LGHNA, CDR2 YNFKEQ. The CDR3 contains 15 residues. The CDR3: CASSQGGLADNEQFF. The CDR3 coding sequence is TGTGCCAGCAGCCAAGGGGGACTAGCGGACAATGAGCAGTTCTTC.

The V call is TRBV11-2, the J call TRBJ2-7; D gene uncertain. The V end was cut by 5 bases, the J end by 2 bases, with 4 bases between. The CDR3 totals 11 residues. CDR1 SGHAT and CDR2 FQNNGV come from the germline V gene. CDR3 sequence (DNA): TGTGCCAGCAGCCCCGCCTACGAGCAGTACTTC. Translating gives CASSPAYEQYF.